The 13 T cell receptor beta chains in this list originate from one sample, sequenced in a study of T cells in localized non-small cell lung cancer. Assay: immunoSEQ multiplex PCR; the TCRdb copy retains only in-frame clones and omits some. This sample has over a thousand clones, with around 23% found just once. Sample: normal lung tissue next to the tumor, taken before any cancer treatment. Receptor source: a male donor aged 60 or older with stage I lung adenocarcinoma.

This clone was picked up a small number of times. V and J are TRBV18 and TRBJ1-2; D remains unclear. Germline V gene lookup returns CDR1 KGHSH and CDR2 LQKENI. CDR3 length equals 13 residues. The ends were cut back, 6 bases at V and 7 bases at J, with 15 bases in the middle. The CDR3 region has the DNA TGTGCCAGCTCTCCGCCTTCGGTCTTTGGCTACACCTTC. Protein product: CASSPPSVFGYTF.

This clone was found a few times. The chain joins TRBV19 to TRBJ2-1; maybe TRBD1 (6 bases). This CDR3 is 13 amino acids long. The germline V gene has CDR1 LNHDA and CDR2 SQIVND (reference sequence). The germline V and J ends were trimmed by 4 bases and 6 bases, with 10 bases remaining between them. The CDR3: CASSTGQSNEQFF. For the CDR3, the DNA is TGTGCCAGTAGTACAGGACAGTCCAATGAGCAGTTCTTC.

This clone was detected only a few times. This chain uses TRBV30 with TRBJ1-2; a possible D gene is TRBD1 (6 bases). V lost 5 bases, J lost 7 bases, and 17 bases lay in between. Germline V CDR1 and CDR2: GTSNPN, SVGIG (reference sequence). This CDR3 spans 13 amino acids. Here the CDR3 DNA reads TGTGCCTGGGCAATCAGGGGCGAGGGTGGCTACACCTTC. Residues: CAWAIRGEGGYTF.

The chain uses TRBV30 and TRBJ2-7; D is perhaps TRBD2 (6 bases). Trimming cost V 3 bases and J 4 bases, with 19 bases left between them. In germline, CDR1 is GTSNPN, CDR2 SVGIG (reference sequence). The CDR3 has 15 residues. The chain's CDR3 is CAWRGLEGGRYEQYF. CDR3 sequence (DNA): TGTGCCTGGAGGGGCTTGGAGGGAGGTCGGTACGAGCAGTACTTC.

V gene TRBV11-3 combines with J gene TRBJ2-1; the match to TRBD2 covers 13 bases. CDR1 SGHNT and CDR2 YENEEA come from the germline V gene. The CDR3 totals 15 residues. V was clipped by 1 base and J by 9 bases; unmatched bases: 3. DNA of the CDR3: TGTGCCAGCAGCTTAGGTACTAGCGGGAGGGGTGAGCAGTTCTTC. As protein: CASSLGTSGRGEQFF.

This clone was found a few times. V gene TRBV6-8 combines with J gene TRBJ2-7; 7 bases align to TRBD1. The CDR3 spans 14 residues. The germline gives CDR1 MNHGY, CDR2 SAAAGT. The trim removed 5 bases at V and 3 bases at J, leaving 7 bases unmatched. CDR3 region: CASSIRDRIYEQYF. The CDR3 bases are TGTGCCAGCAGTATCCGGGACAGAATCTACGAGCAGTACTTC.

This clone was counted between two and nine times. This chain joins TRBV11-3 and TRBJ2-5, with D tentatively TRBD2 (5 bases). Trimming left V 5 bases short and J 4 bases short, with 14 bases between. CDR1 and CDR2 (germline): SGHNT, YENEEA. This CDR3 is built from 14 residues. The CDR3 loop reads CASSRSGLAETQYF. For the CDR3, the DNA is TGTGCCAGCAGCCGGTCGGGGTTAGCAGAGACCCAGTACTTC.

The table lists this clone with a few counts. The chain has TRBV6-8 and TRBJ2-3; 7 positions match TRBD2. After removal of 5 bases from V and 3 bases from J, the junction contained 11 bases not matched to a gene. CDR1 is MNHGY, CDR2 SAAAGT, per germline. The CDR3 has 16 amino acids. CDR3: CASSQIGRTSTDTQYF. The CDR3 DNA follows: TGTGCCAGCAGTCAAATTGGGCGGACTAGTACAGATACGCAGTATTTT.

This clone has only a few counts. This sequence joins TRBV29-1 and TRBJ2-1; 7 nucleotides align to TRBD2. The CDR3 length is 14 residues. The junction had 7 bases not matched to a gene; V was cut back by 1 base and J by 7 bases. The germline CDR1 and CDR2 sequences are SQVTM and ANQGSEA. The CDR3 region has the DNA TGCAGCGTTGAAGGGGGCGGGAGCCTAAATGAGCAGTTCTTC. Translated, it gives CSVEGGGSLNEQFF.

CDR3 residues: CAWSSTSRSNQPQHF. CDR3 coding DNA: TGTGCCTGGAGCAGCACAAGCCGGAGCAATCAGCCCCAGCATTTT. This sequence joins TRBV30 and TRBJ1-5; the D is unclear. V was clipped by 3 bases and J by 1 base, with 13 bases between them. Germline assignment: CDR1 GTSNPN and CDR2 SVGIG (reference sequence). The CDR3 length is 15 residues.

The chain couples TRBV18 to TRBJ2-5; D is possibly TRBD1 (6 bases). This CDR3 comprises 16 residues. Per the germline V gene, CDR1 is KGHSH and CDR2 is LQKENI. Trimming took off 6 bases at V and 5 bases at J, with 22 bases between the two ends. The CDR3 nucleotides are TGTGCCAGCTCGGGCCGAACCTCCAGGGGCGGCGAGACCCAGTACTTC. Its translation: CASSGRTSRGGETQYF.

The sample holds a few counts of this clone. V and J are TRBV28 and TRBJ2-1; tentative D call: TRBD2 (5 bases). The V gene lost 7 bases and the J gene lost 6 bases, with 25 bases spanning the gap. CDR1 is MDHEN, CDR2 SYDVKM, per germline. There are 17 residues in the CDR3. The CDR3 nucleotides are TGTGCCAGCACCTCTACCGGGGAGTGGGGATCCCGCAATGAGCAGTTCTTC. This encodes CASTSTGEWGSRNEQFF.

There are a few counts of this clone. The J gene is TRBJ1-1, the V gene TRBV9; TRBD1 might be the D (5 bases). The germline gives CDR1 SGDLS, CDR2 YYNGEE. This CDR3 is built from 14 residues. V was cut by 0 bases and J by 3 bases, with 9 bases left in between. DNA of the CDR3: TGTGCCAGCAGCGTAGTCAGGGAACACACTGAAGCTTTCTTT. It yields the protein CASSVVREHTEAFF.